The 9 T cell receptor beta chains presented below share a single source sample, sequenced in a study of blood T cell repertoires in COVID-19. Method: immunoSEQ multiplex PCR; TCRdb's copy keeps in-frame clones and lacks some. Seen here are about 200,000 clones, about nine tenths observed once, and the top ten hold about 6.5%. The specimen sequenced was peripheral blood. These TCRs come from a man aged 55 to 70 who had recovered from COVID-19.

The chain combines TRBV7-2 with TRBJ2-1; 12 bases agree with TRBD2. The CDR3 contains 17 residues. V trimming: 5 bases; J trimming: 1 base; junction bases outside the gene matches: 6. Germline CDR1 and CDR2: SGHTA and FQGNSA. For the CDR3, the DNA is TGTGCCAGCAGCAAAACCCTAGCGGGGGGGTCCTACAATGAGCAGTTCTTC. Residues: CASSKTLAGGSYNEQFF.

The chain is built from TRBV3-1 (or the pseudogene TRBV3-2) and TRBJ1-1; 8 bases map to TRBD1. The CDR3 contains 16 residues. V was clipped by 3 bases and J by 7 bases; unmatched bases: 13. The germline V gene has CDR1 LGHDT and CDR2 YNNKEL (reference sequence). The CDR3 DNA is TGTGCCAGCAGCCACCCCCGGACAGGGAATGACGATGAAGCTTTCTTT. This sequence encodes CASSHPRTGNDDEAFF.

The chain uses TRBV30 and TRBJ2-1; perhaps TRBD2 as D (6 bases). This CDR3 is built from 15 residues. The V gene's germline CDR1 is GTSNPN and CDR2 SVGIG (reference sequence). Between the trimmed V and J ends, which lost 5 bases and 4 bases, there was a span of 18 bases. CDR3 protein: CAWGRRLGGYNEQFF. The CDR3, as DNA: TGTGCCTGGGGGCGACGACTGGGGGGATACAATGAGCAGTTCTTC.

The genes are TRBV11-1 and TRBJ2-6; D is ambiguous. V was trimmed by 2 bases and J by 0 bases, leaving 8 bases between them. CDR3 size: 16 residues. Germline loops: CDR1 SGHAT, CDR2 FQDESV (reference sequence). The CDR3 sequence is CASSLMTSSGANVLTF. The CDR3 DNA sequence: TGTGCCAGCAGCTTAATGACAAGCTCTGGGGCCAACGTCCTGACTTTC.

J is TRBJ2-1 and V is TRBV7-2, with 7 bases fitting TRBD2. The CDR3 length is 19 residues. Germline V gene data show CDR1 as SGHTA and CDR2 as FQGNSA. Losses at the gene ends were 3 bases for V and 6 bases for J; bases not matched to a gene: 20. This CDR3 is CASSFKSGTTTGVANEQFF. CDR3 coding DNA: TGTGCCAGCAGCTTTAAATCCGGGACTACCACGGGAGTCGCCAATGAGCAGTTCTTC. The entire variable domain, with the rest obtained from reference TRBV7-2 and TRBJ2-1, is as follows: GAGVSQSPSNKVTEKGKDVELRCDPISGHTALYWYRQSLGQGLEFLIYFQGNSAPDKSGLPSDRFSAERTGGSVSTLTIQRTQQEDSAVYLCASSFKSGTTTGVANEQFFGPGTRLTVL.

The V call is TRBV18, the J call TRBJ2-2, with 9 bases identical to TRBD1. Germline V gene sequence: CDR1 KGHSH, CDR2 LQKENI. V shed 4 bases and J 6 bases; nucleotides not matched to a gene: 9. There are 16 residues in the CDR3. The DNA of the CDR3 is TGTGCCAGCTCACTCCAGGGACAGGGCACTGCCGGGGAGCTGTTTTTT. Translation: CASSLQGQGTAGELFF.

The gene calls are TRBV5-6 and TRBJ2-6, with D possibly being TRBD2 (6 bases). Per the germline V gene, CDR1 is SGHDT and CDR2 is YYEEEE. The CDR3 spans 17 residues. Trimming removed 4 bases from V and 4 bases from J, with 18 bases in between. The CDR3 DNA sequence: TGTGCCAGCAGCCCCGGAGGGATAGGGTTGGGGGCCAACGTCCTGACTTTC. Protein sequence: CASSPGGIGLGANVLTF.

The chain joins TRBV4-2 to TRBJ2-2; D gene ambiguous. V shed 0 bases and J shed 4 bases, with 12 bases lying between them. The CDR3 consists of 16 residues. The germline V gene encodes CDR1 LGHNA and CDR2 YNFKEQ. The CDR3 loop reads CASSQDRNSPTGELFF. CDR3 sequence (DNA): TGTGCCAGCAGCCAAGACAGAAACAGCCCCACCGGGGAGCTGTTTTTT.

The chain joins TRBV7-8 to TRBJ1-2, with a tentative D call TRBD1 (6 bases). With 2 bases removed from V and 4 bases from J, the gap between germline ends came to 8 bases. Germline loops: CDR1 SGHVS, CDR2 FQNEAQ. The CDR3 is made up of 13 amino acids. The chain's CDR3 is CASSLQGTYGYTF. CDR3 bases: TGTGCCAGCAGCTTACAGGGGACCTATGGCTACACCTTC.